Listed below are T cell receptor beta chains from one sample, sequenced in a study of blood T cells in healthy people across ages. TCRdb itself ran the 5' RACE reads through MiXCR, one entry per CDR3 protein. The sample holds about 1.7 million distinct CDR3 sequences, roughly 30% seen once. Material: blood. All receptors derive from a woman aged 25 to 45 in good health. Each CDR3 is given with its conserved first and last residue. Fields, in order: D gene, J gene, V gene, clone size, CDR3 length, CDR3 DNA, CDR3 protein. D genes are given only for firm matches. Only some rows state a clone size, as once, few, many or a class for expanded clones.

d_call: NA
j_call: TRBJ1-2
v_call: TRBV5-6
clone_size: many
cdr3_length: 14
cdr3_nt: TGTGCCAGCAGCTACCGGGACAATAACTATGGCTACACCTTC
cdr3_aa: CASSYRDNNYGYTF

d_call: TRBD1
j_call: TRBJ2-1
v_call: TRBV18
clone_size: NA
cdr3_length: 13
cdr3_nt: TGTGCCAGCTCGACAGGGCTTTGGAATGAGCAGTTCTTC
cdr3_aa: CASSTGLWNEQFF

d_call: NA
j_call: TRBJ1-6
v_call: TRBV5-1
clone_size: NA
cdr3_length: 13
cdr3_nt: TGCGCCAGCAGGATCGACGTTAATTCACCCCTCCACTTT
cdr3_aa: CASRIDVNSPLHF

d_call: TRBD1
j_call: TRBJ2-3
v_call: TRBV11-2
clone_size: many
cdr3_length: 15
cdr3_nt: TGTGCCAGCAGCACCTACAGGGGGCGCCCAGATACGCAGTATTTT
cdr3_aa: CASSTYRGRPDTQYF

d_call: TRBD2
j_call: TRBJ2-7
v_call: TRBV11-2
clone_size: few
cdr3_length: 14
cdr3_nt: TGTGCCAGCCTCGGACTAGCGGGACGTTACGAGCAGTACTTC
cdr3_aa: CASLGLAGRYEQYF

d_call: NA
j_call: TRBJ1-4
v_call: TRBV12-3/TRBV12-4
clone_size: many
cdr3_length: 14
cdr3_nt: TGTGCCAGCAGGCCGTCCGCAACTAATGAAAAACTGTTTTTT
cdr3_aa: CASRPSATNEKLFF

d_call: NA
j_call: TRBJ2-5
v_call: TRBV29-1
clone_size: many
cdr3_length: 14
cdr3_nt: TGCAGCGTCCGTTCGGGGTCCGCGGGGGAGACCCAGTACTTC
cdr3_aa: CSVRSGSAGETQYF

d_call: NA
j_call: TRBJ2-3
v_call: TRBV5-1
clone_size: few
cdr3_length: 13
cdr3_nt: TGCGCCAGCAGCCCGAGGAATACAGATACGCAGTATTTT
cdr3_aa: CASSPRNTDTQYF

d_call: TRBD2
j_call: TRBJ2-3
v_call: TRBV9
clone_size: NA
cdr3_length: 15
cdr3_nt: TGTGCCAGCACACAGCGGGGGGGCGACGCAGATACGCAGTATTTT
cdr3_aa: CASTQRGGDADTQYF

d_call: NA
j_call: TRBJ2-3
v_call: TRBV7-3
clone_size: NA
cdr3_length: 14
cdr3_nt: TGTGCCAGCAGGGCTAGCTCTGGCACAGATACGCAGTATTTT
cdr3_aa: CASRASSGTDTQYF

d_call: TRBD2
j_call: TRBJ2-3
v_call: TRBV9
clone_size: NA
cdr3_length: 16
cdr3_nt: TGTGCCAGCAGCGTAGGATTCAGCGGGGGGGATGGTACGCAGTATTTT
cdr3_aa: CASSVGFSGGDGTQYF

d_call: TRBD2
j_call: TRBJ2-7
v_call: TRBV7-6
clone_size: many
cdr3_length: 17
cdr3_nt: TGTGCCAGCAGCTTAGGGGTTTCACTAGCGGACTCCTACGAGCAGTACTTC
cdr3_aa: CASSLGVSLADSYEQYF

d_call: NA
j_call: TRBJ1-4
v_call: TRBV7-2
clone_size: many
cdr3_length: 14
cdr3_nt: TGTGCCAGCAGCTCTGTAGTGGGGGGTGAAAAACTGTTTTTT
cdr3_aa: CASSSVVGGEKLFF

d_call: NA
j_call: TRBJ2-1
v_call: TRBV11-3
clone_size: few
cdr3_length: 13
cdr3_nt: TGTGCCAGCAGCTTAAGCCTCCAGAATGAGCAGTTCTTC
cdr3_aa: CASSLSLQNEQFF

d_call: NA
j_call: TRBJ2-7
v_call: TRBV27
clone_size: NA
cdr3_length: 12
cdr3_nt: TGTGCCAGCAAGGGAGAAGCTTACGAGCAGTACTTC
cdr3_aa: CASKGEAYEQYF

d_call: TRBD1
j_call: TRBJ1-1
v_call: TRBV6-6
clone_size: few
cdr3_length: 16
cdr3_nt: TGTGCCAGCAGTCGTCGGACAGGCCAAATGAACACTGAAGCTTTCTTT
cdr3_aa: CASSRRTGQMNTEAFF

d_call: NA
j_call: TRBJ2-5
v_call: TRBV20-1
clone_size: NA
cdr3_length: 17
cdr3_nt: TGCAGTGCTAGAGCCATCATGACTACGGGCCTGGGAGAGACCCAGTACTTC
cdr3_aa: CSARAIMTTGLGETQYF

d_call: NA
j_call: TRBJ2-7
v_call: TRBV10-2
clone_size: many
cdr3_length: 13
cdr3_nt: TGCGCCAGCAGTGAGGGGGTCCAATACGAGCAGTACTTC
cdr3_aa: CASSEGVQYEQYF